The rows below give T cell receptor beta chains drawn from one sample of a study of cytomegalovirus exposure and HLA in healthy donors. Repertoires were generated with immunoSEQ multiplex PCR, while TCRdb's copy carries only in-frame clones and drops some. The sample includes about 140,000 clones, around 65% of them seen just once. Specimen: PBMCs. Every receptor here comes from a male donor in good health and CMV-seronegative. Both conserved end residues are part of each CDR3. D genes are given only for firm matches. The listing skips clone size in some rows; elsewhere it reads once, few, many or a size class.

TRBJ1-1 - - TRBV18 TGTGCCAGCTCATACGGACAGAAAATGAACACTGAAGCTTTCTTT CASSYGQKMNTEAFF
TRBJ2-7 - - TRBV19 TGTGCCAGTAGTATCAGCGGTTTACAGAGGAGGTACGAGCAGTACTTC CASSISGLQRRYEQYF
TRBJ2-7 - - TRBV5-3 TGTGCCAGAAGCCCCGGAGTCCACGAGCAGTACTTC CARSPGVHEQYF
TRBJ2-3 - - TRBV7-9 TGTGCCAGCAGCTTCGGGGGGCGAGATACGCAGTATTTT CASSFGGRDTQYF
TRBJ2-1 few TRBD1 TRBV9 TGTGCCAGCAGCGGCAGACGGGGGACAGGCTCCTACAATGAGCAGTTCTTC CASSGRRGTGSYNEQFF
TRBJ2-1 few TRBD2 TRBV9 TGTGCCAGCAGCCCCCAGGGGACGGGAGGGCGATACAATGAGCAGTTCTTC CASSPQGTGGRYNEQFF
TRBJ2-3 - TRBD2 TRBV5-1 TGCGCCAGCAGCTTGAGGGCTAGCGGGGGTAGCACAGATACGCAGTATTTT CASSLRASGGSTDTQYF
TRBJ2-7 - - TRBV11-2 TGTGCCAGCAGCTTACTTTCGCGGAGTGTGCAGTACTTC CASSLLSRSVQYF
TRBJ2-6 few TRBD1 TRBV6-5 TGTGCCAGCAGACCCCAGGGGGCCGGGGCCAACGTCCTGACTTTC CASRPQGAGANVLTF
TRBJ2-2 - TRBD1 TRBV9 TGTGCCAGCAGCGTAGCTACAGGGGGCTTGAACACCGGGGAGCTGTTTTTT CASSVATGGLNTGELFF
TRBJ1-2 - - TRBV4-1 TGCGCCAGCAGCCTACTATGGGGGCAAGAGAATAACTATGGCTACACCTTC CASSLLWGQENNYGYTF
TRBJ2-2 - - TRBV6-4 TGTGCCAGCAGAGAACAGGGGAACACCGGGGAGCTGTTTTTT CASREQGNTGELFF
TRBJ2-1 - - TRBV7-3 TGTGCCAGCAGCCCGGGACTGTCATTCAATGAGCAGTTCTTC CASSPGLSFNEQFF
TRBJ1-1 - - TRBV28 TGTGCCAGCAGTTTTGTCGGTCTGGGGAGTTTCGCTGAAGCTTTCTTT CASSFVGLGSFAEAFF
TRBJ1-3 - - TRBV10-3 TGTGCCATCAGTGCTCAGATGATTTCTGGAAACACCATATATTTT CAISAQMISGNTIYF
TRBJ1-2 few - TRBV11-2 TGTGCCAGCAGCTTATACGCCGGGGGAGACTATGGCTACACCTTC CASSLYAGGDYGYTF
TRBJ1-2 - TRBD1 TRBV9 TGTGCCAGCAGCGAACAGGGGGTGGGGGGCTACACCTTC CASSEQGVGGYTF
TRBJ1-1 many - TRBV29-1 TGCAGCGTTCTCGGCTCCCTAGGGAACACTGAAGCTTTCTTT CSVLGSLGNTEAFF
TRBJ1-6 - - TRBV28 TGTGCCAGCAGTCGAGTAACCTTAAATTCACCCCTCCACTTT CASSRVTLNSPLHF
TRBJ1-3 - - TRBV2 TGTGCCAGCAGAACCGCGAGCTCTGGAAACACCATATATTTT CASRTASSGNTIYF
TRBJ2-3 - TRBD2 TRBV5-1 TGCGCCAGCAGGTTGGAGGGGATAGCGGGAGATACGCAGTATTTT CASRLEGIAGDTQYF
TRBJ2-7 few - TRBV27 TGTGCCATCAGGACGGAGAGGTACGAGCAGTACTTC CAIRTERYEQYF
TRBJ1-1 - TRBD1 TRBV27 TGTGCCAGCAGTTATGGGACAGGGGGGATGAACACTGAAGCTTTCTTT CASSYGTGGMNTEAFF
TRBJ1-5 - - TRBV20-1 TGCAGTGCGGCGGGGAATCAGCCCCAGCATTTT CSAAGNQPQHF
TRBJ1-1 few - TRBV5-5 TGTGCCAGCAGCTGGGCGACAGGAAAGAACACTGAAGCTTTCTTT CASSWATGKNTEAFF